These 25 T cell receptor beta chains originate from one sample sequenced in a study of cytomegalovirus exposure and HLA in healthy donors. PCR primers comprised 60 Vbeta and 13 Jbeta primers. Profiling relied on immunoSEQ multiplex PCR, and the TCRdb table lists in-frame clones only, not all of them. The table lists over 150,000 clones, about 80% of them singletons, with about 4.8% in the top ten. Sequenced input: PBMCs. These receptors came from a young man in good health and CMV-seronegative.

The chain is built from TRBV7-9 and TRBJ2-2, with D hard to call. Germline CDR1 and CDR2: SEHNR and FQNEAQ (reference sequence). There are 13 residues in the CDR3. V was clipped by 3 bases and J by 5 bases, with 7 bases between them. The CDR3: CASSLSTTGELFF. CDR3 sequence (DNA): TGTGCCAGCAGCTTGTCCACAACCGGGGAGCTGTTTTTT.

The chain is built from TRBV5-1 and TRBJ2-3; perhaps TRBD2 as D (5 bases). The ends were cut back, 3 bases at V and 0 bases at J, with 11 bases in the middle. The CDR3 covers 15 residues. Per germline, CDR1 SGHRS and CDR2 YFSETQ. CDR3 bases: TGCGCCAGCAGCTCCAGTCCGGGGAGCACAGATACGCAGTATTTT. Protein: CASSSSPGSTDTQYF.

To note about this clone: Germline and junction disagree at one end, which may indicate a read error. The chain combines TRBV29-1 with TRBJ2-1; 11 nucleotides match TRBD2. This CDR3 spans 14 amino acids. Germline assignment: CDR1 SQVTM and CDR2 ANQGSEA. CDR3 DNA sequence: TGCAGCGCTGGACTAGCGGGCTCCTCCAATGAGCAGTTCTTC. Its translation: CSAGLAGSSNEQFF.

This sequence joins TRBV19 and TRBJ2-3, with 9 bases aligning to TRBD2. The CDR3 consists of 14 residues. The V gene end was trimmed by 4 bases and the J gene end by 1 base; junction bases not matched to a gene: 0. The germline V gene has CDR1 LNHDA and CDR2 SQIVND (reference sequence). The CDR3 sequence: CASSRLAGTDTQYF. CDR3 nucleotides: TGTGCCAGTAGTAGACTAGCGGGCACAGATACGCAGTATTTT.

This clone has only a few counts. The chain combines TRBV5-6 with TRBJ1-1, with TRBD1 matching over 7 bases. CDR1 is SGHDT, CDR2 YYEEEE, per germline. J gave up 5 bases and V 2 bases, and 15 bases lay outside the gene matches. This CDR3 is 17 amino acids long. This CDR3 is CASSLGDSPLLLTEAFF. The CDR3, as DNA: TGTGCCAGCAGCTTAGGGGACAGTCCCCTTCTGTTGACTGAAGCTTTCTTT. Combining the CDR3 with reference TRBV5-6 and TRBJ1-1 gives the whole variable domain DAGVTQSPTHLIKTRGQQVTLRCSPKSGHDTVSWYQQALGQGPQFIFQYYEEEERQRGNFPDRFSGHQFPNYSSELNVNALLLGDSALYLCASSLGDSPLLLTEAFFGQGTRLTVV.

This chain joins TRBV30 and TRBJ2-3; 9 positions agree with TRBD2. Germline-derived CDR1 and CDR2 are GTSNPN and SVGIG (reference sequence). The CDR3 extends over 16 amino acids. J lost 2 bases, V lost 0 bases, and 6 bases had no gene match. This CDR3 is CAWSVGAGGHTDTQYF. CDR3 bases: TGTGCCTGGAGTGTCGGGGCGGGAGGGCACACAGATACGCAGTATTTT.

The rearrangement uses TRBV9 and TRBJ1-4; D is undetermined. V was clipped by 0 bases and J by 8 bases, with 11 bases between them. CDR1 and CDR2 from the germline V gene are SGDLS and YYNGEE. The CDR3 is made up of 14 amino acids. CDR3 sequence reads: CASSVGTVDEKLFF. Written as DNA, the CDR3 is TGTGCCAGCAGCGTAGGTACAGTTGACGAAAAACTGTTTTTT.

V usage is TRBV28 and J usage is TRBJ1-2; 8 nucleotides line up with TRBD1. Looked up from germline, CDR1 is MDHEN and CDR2 is SYDVKM. Trimming cost V 6 bases and J 9 bases; bases outside gene matches: 9. The CDR3 sequence is 13 residues long. CDR3 sequence reads: CASSLRQGLSYTF. The CDR3 bases are TGTGCCAGCAGCCTTAGACAGGGGTTGAGCTACACCTTC.

This clone was found once. This chain links TRBV19 with TRBJ2-5; TRBD2 aligns across 9 bases. The trim removed 3 bases at V and 0 bases at J, leaving 5 bases unmatched. This CDR3 contains 16 residues. Per germline, CDR1 LNHDA and CDR2 SQIVND (reference sequence). CDR3 bases: TGTGCCAGTAGTATTTTAGCGGGAGCCAACCAAGAGACCCAGTACTTC. Its translation is CASSILAGANQETQYF.

The genes are TRBV30 and TRBJ1-1, with D tentatively TRBD1 (6 bases). The V gene lost 3 bases and the J gene lost 4 bases, with 12 bases spanning the gap. CDR3 length equals 13 residues. Germline V gives CDR1 GTSNPN, CDR2 SVGIG (reference sequence). Written as DNA, the CDR3 is TGTGCCTGGAGGGGATCAGGGGTCACTGAAGCTTTCTTT. As protein: CAWRGSGVTEAFF.

V gene TRBV30 combines with J gene TRBJ2-7, with D possibly TRBD2 on 5 matching bases. CDR3 length: 12 amino acids. Germline V lookup: CDR1 GTSNPN, CDR2 SVGIG (reference sequence). V lost 3 bases and J 4 bases, leaving 10 bases between the germline ends. CDR3 sequence: CAWSQEAYEQYF. The CDR3 nucleotides are TGTGCCTGGAGCCAGGAGGCTTACGAGCAGTACTTC.

This clone showed up just a few times. This sequence joins TRBV7-9 and TRBJ1-3; 7 bases are shared with TRBD1. The CDR3 sequence is 15 residues long. J gave up 3 bases and V 5 bases, and 7 bases lay outside the gene matches. Germline CDR1 reads SEHNR; CDR2 reads FQNEAQ (reference sequence). The CDR3 region has the DNA TGTGCCAGCAGCCCCGGGACAGTGAATGGAAACACCATATATTTT. The encoded protein is CASSPGTVNGNTIYF.

The chain uses TRBV27 and TRBJ1-2; 12 bases agree with TRBD1. With 9 bases clipped from V and 7 bases from J, the junction kept 18 bases outside the gene matches. The CDR3 sequence is 17 residues long. The germline gives CDR1 MNHEY, CDR2 SMNVEV (reference sequence). CDR3 protein: CARSGPGQGALTGGYTF. The CDR3 DNA reads as TGTGCCAGAAGTGGCCCGGGACAGGGGGCGCTGACCGGTGGCTACACCTTC.

This rearrangement joins TRBV9 to TRBJ1-4; perhaps TRBD1 as D (5 bases). V lost 4 bases, J lost 6 bases, and 13 bases lay in between. Germline V gives CDR1 SGDLS, CDR2 YYNGEE. This CDR3 contains 14 residues. CDR3 sequence reads: CASSPRGSHEKLFF. DNA of the CDR3: TGTGCCAGCAGCCCCCGGGGGTCGCATGAAAAACTGTTTTTT.

V usage is TRBV6-5 and J usage is TRBJ2-1; 7 nucleotides match TRBD1. With V trimmed by 6 bases and J by 5 bases, 10 bases remained unmatched. Germline loops: CDR1 MNHEY, CDR2 SVGAGI. This CDR3 has 15 amino acids. The CDR3 DNA sequence: TGTGCCAGCAGACGACCGGGACAGCAAGACAATGAGCAGTTCTTC. Protein product: CASRRPGQQDNEQFF.

This rearrangement joins TRBV11-3 to TRBJ2-1, with TRBD2 matching over 7 bases. Trimming removed 3 bases from V and 3 bases from J; junction bases left unmatched: 2. Germline CDR1 reads SGHNT; CDR2 reads YENEEA. The CDR3 extends over 14 amino acids. CDR3 DNA: TGTGCCAGCAGCTTCGGCGGGAGCTACAATGAGCAGTTCTTC. It yields the protein CASSFGGSYNEQFF.

The chain employs TRBV30 and TRBJ1-5; 8 nucleotides match TRBD1. In germline, CDR1 is GTSNPN, CDR2 SVGIG (reference sequence). This CDR3 has 15 amino acids. After removal of 5 bases from V and 6 bases from J, the junction contained 12 bases not matched to a gene. In nucleotides, the CDR3 is TGTGCCTGGGGAACGGGGACAGGTGGCGGTCAGCCCCAGCATTTT. This gives the protein CAWGTGTGGGQPQHF.

V usage is TRBV2 and J usage is TRBJ1-5, with TRBD1 matching 7 bases. The germline V gene has CDR1 SNHLY and CDR2 FYNNEI. The junction had 7 bases not matched to a gene; V was cut back by 6 bases and J by 5 bases. The CDR3 sequence is 14 residues long. CDR3 nucleotides: TGTGCCAGCAGCTCCTTAGGGGGCGATCAGCCCCAGCATTTT. It translates to CASSSLGGDQPQHF.

V usage is TRBV10-2 and J usage is TRBJ2-3; 7 bases line up with TRBD2. This CDR3 has 14 residues. CDR1 WSHSY and CDR2 SAAADI come from the germline V gene. V shed 5 bases, J shed 2 bases, and the junction held 4 bases outside the gene matches. CDR3 bases: TGCGCCAGCAGTATAAGCGGGGCCACAGATACGCAGTATTTT. Translating it yields CASSISGATDTQYF.

This chain uses TRBV5-6 with TRBJ2-3; possibly TRBD1 for D (6 bases). Germline loops: CDR1 SGHDT, CDR2 YYEEEE. The germline V and J ends were trimmed by 4 bases and 4 bases, with 16 bases remaining between them. This CDR3 is 15 amino acids long. CDR3 in amino acids: CASSIQGPTPDTQYF. CDR3 DNA sequence: TGTGCCAGCAGCATACAGGGACCGACTCCAGATACGCAGTATTTT.

V gene TRBV9 combines with J gene TRBJ2-2, with a tentative D call TRBD2 (5 bases). From germline, CDR1 is SGDLS and CDR2 YYNGEE. Trimming shortened V by 0 bases and J by 3 bases, and 6 bases separated the two germline ends. CDR3 length: 14 amino acids. The CDR3, as DNA: TGTGCCAGCAGCGTAGACGGGGACACCGGGGAGCTGTTTTTT. Translated: CASSVDGDTGELFF.

The rearrangement links TRBV10-3 to TRBJ1-5; 8 bases map to TRBD1. This CDR3 has 14 residues. Trimming removed 4 bases from V and 7 bases from J; junction bases left unmatched: 6. The germline V gene encodes CDR1 ENHRY and CDR2 SYGVKD. The CDR3 DNA reads TGTGCCATCAGTGTGGACAGGGCTATCCAGCCCCAGCATTTT. The encoded protein is CAISVDRAIQPQHF.

The rearrangement joins TRBV5-1 to TRBJ2-1, with 7 bases matching TRBD2. Trimming at V came to 4 bases and at J to 6 bases, leaving 7 bases not matched to a gene. The length of the CDR3 is 14 residues. Germline lookup yields CDR1 SGHRS and CDR2 YFSETQ. CDR3 residues: CASSDIGGFNEQFF. For the CDR3, the DNA is TGCGCCAGCAGCGACATCGGGGGGTTCAATGAGCAGTTCTTC.

The chain is built from TRBV6-5 and TRBJ1-2; 7 bases map to TRBD1. This CDR3 has 15 residues. The V gene's germline CDR1 is MNHEY and CDR2 SVGAGI. V gave up 0 bases and J gave up 6 bases; unmatched junction bases: 7. The chain's CDR3 is CASSYSKVTGHGYTF. In DNA form, the CDR3 reads TGTGCCAGCAGTTACTCGAAAGTGACAGGGCATGGCTACACCTTC.

The chain combines TRBV7-8 with TRBJ2-7; 8 nucleotides align to TRBD1. Germline V gives CDR1 SGHVS, CDR2 FQNEAQ. This CDR3 has 14 amino acids. The junction had 2 bases not matched to a gene; V was cut back by 1 base and J by 3 bases. CDR3 protein: CASSLGGQGYEQYF. The CDR3 bases are TGTGCCAGCAGCTTAGGCGGACAGGGCTACGAGCAGTACTTC.